The entry below describes one T cell receptor (beta chain). As yet, its antigen is unknown. The entry originates in a study of Ad26.COV2.S vaccination and SARS-CoV-2 variants. The study's findings and limits: The analyses of TCR breadth and depth may have understated the size of total T cell responses.

The CDR3 runs 13 residues. Trimming left V 6 bases short and J 5 bases short, with 14 bases between. Looked up from germline, CDR1 is SGHRS and CDR2 is YFSETQ. Libraries were prepared by immunoSEQ multiplex PCR; TCRdb keeps only in-frame clonotypes and omits some of them. The sample consists of about 350,000 clones, 90% to 95% of them appearing once. Sample: peripheral blood, taken after recovery from COVID-19. This clonotype was sampled from a human donor who had recovered from COVID-19. The genes are TRBV5-1 and TRBJ2-5; D gene unclear. Here the CDR3 DNA reads TGCGCCAGCACGCAGAACCCGTGGGAGACCCAGTACTTC. The encoded protein is CASTQNPWETQYF. The whole variable domain, remainder taken from reference TRBV5-1 and TRBJ2-5, is KAGVTQTPRYLIKTRGQQVTLSCSPISGHRSVSWYQQTPGQGLQFLFEYFSETQRNKGNFPGRFSGRQFSNSRSEMNVSTLELGDSALYLCASTQNPWETQYFGPGTRLLVL.